Below, 10 T cell receptor beta chains from the same sample are listed, as sequenced in a study of blood T cell repertoires in COVID-19. The repertoire was sequenced with immunoSEQ multiplex PCR; TCRdb's copy has only in-frame clones and lacks some. The sample has approximately 250,000 clones; 80% to 90% are singletons. The sample was peripheral blood. These receptors were obtained from a woman aged 65 to 85 with COVID-19, enrolled during active disease.

J is TRBJ2-7 and V is TRBV2, with 7 positions matching TRBD1. The CDR3 has 14 amino acids. Germline V lookup: CDR1 SNHLY, CDR2 FYNNEI. The trim removed 6 bases at V and 3 bases at J, leaving 8 bases unmatched. As DNA, the CDR3 is TGTGCCAGCAGACCGTCGACAGGGATCTACGAGCAGTACTTC. Amino acid sequence: CASRPSTGIYEQYF.

The chain links TRBV3-1 (or the pseudogene TRBV3-2) to TRBJ2-5, with 7 bases identical to TRBD1. The V gene end was trimmed by 0 bases and the J gene end by 5 bases; junction bases not matched to a gene: 6. Per the germline V gene, CDR1 is LGHDT and CDR2 is YNNKEL (reference sequence). The CDR3 sequence is 15 residues long. CDR3 sequence: CASSQDLRGRETQYF. The CDR3 nucleotides are TGTGCCAGCAGCCAAGATCTGAGGGGGCGGGAGACCCAGTACTTC.

The chain is built from TRBV28 and TRBJ1-2, with D possibly matching TRBD1 (5 bases). V lost 5 bases and J lost 10, with 11 bases in between. CDR1 and CDR2 (germline): MDHEN, SYDVKM. This CDR3 has 11 amino acids. CDR3 residues: CASSVRVVYTF. The CDR3 DNA is TGTGCCAGCAGTGTCAGGGTCGTCTACACCTTC.

This chain uses TRBV7-9 with TRBJ2-3; D call uncertain. This CDR3 is built from 12 residues. CDR1 SEHNR and CDR2 FQNEAQ come from the germline V gene (reference sequence). With 2 bases removed from V and 5 bases from J, the gap between germline ends came to 5 bases. CDR3 sequence: CASSLYIDTQYF. The CDR3 DNA follows: TGTGCCAGCAGCTTATATATAGATACGCAGTATTTT. Full variable domain (outside the CDR3, taken from reference TRBV7-9 and TRBJ2-3): DTGVSQNPRHKITKRGQNVTFRCDPISEHNRLYWYRQTLGQGPEFLTYFQNEAQLEKSRLLSDRFSAERPKGSFSTLEIQRTEQGDSAMYLCASSLYIDTQYFGPGTRLTVL.

The CDR3: CASSLFRLYSNQPQHF. CDR3 bases: TGTGCCAGCAGTTTATTTAGACTGTATAGCAATCAGCCCCAGCATTTT. The chain combines TRBV28 with TRBJ1-5; D is ambiguous. Between the trimmed V and J ends, which lost 1 base and 0 bases, there was a span of 10 bases. Germline assignment: CDR1 MDHEN and CDR2 SYDVKM. This CDR3 region has 16 residues.

The J gene is TRBJ1-3, the V gene TRBV19; D possibly corresponds to TRBD1 (6 bases). V lost 9 bases and J 3 bases, leaving 12 bases between the germline ends. Germline CDR1 is LNHDA and CDR2 is SQIVND (reference sequence). The CDR3 extends over 13 amino acids. DNA of the CDR3: TGTGCCAGGGGGACAAAGGATGGAAACACCATATATTTT. Its protein is CARGTKDGNTIYF.

In this sample, this clone turned up a few times. The chain employs TRBV30 and TRBJ1-2; TRBD1 matches at 8 bases. The V gene end was trimmed by 7 bases and the J gene end by 8 bases; junction bases not matched to a gene: 12. Looked up from germline, CDR1 is GTSNPN and CDR2 is SVGIG (reference sequence). The length of the CDR3 is 13 residues. CDR3 protein: CASLARGPGGYTF. The CDR3 DNA is TGTGCCTCCCTAGCCAGGGGGCCAGGGGGCTACACCTTC.

The chain carries TRBV7-9 and TRBJ2-5; a possible D gene is TRBD1 (6 bases). This CDR3 contains 14 residues. Germline values: CDR1 SEHNR, CDR2 FQNEAQ (reference sequence). V was clipped by 3 bases and J by 2 bases, with 10 bases between them. The CDR3 sequence is CASSFMTGQETQYF. For the CDR3, the DNA is TGTGCCAGCAGCTTTATGACAGGACAAGAGACCCAGTACTTC. The full variable domain, in which reference TRBV7-9 and TRBJ2-5 provide the parts outside the CDR3, is DTGVSQNPRHKITKRGQNVTFRCDPISEHNRLYWYRQTLGQGPEFLTYFQNEAQLEKSRLLSDRFSAERPKGSFSTLEIQRTEQGDSAMYLCASSFMTGQETQYFGPGTRLLVL.

This clone was observed once. V is TRBV28 and J is TRBJ1-5; D gene ambiguous. Per germline, CDR1 MDHEN and CDR2 SYDVKM. The germline V and J ends were trimmed by 3 bases and 6 bases, with 9 bases remaining between them. The CDR3 runs 13 residues. CDR3 sequence: CASSFGLGQPQHF. Written as DNA, the CDR3 is TGTGCCAGCAGTTTCGGGTTGGGTCAGCCCCAGCATTTT.

This chain uses TRBV28 with TRBJ1-1; possibly TRBD1 for D (5 bases). CDR1 and CDR2 (germline): MDHEN, SYDVKM. The CDR3 contains 15 residues. The germline V and J ends were trimmed by 2 bases and 2 bases, with 12 bases remaining between them. The CDR3 here is CASSLIDGGNTEAFF. For the CDR3, the DNA is TGTGCCAGCAGTTTAATCGACGGGGGAAACACTGAAGCTTTCTTT.